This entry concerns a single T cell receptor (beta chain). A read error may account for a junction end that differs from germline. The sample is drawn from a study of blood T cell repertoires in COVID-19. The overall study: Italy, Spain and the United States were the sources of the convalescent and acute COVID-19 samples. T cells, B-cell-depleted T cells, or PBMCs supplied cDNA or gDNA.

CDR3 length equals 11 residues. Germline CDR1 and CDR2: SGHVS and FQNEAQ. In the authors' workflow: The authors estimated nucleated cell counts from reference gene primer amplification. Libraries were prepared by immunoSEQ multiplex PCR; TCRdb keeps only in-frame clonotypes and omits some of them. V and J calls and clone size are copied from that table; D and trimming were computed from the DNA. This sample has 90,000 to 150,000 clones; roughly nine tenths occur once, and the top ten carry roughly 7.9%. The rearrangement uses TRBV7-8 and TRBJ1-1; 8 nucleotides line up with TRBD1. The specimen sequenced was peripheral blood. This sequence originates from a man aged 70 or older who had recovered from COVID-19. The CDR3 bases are TGTGCCAGCAGCTCCGGACAGGGTAGTTACTTT. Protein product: CASSSGQGSYF.